The 9 T cell receptor beta chains below all came from one sample that was sequenced in a study of T-cell memory formation after mild COVID-19 (dated by TCRdb to about 2021). The library was built by means of 5' RACE. Sequencing was carried out with an Illumina NovaSeq 6000. The public reads were run again by TCRdb, first through fastp at Q25 and then through MiXCR, and only productive beta chains were kept. Each CDR3 protein gets just one entry, which takes the most common genes and DNA from the rows behind it. Present in this sample are a few hundred thousand distinct CDR3 sequences, roughly a fifth of which were seen just once. 20% to 25% of the sample goes to the ten largest clones. The sequenced sample was PBMCs or a T cell subset sorted from them (not recorded which). Every receptor here comes from a young man who had mild COVID-19 (a few samples of this study predate the infection). The sample titles of this study are shuffled in the database, so cell type and time point are left out; the donor was told from shared clones.

The rearrangement joins TRBV12-3 or TRBV12-4 to TRBJ1-5, with a tentative D call TRBD1 (5 bases). V shed 5 bases and J shed 0 bases, with 14 bases lying between them. There are 16 residues in the CDR3. The CDR3 DNA reads TGTGCCAGCAGTGGGAGCCGGGACGCTAGCAATCAGCCCCAGCATTTT. Amino acid sequence: CASSGSRDASNQPQHF.

V is TRBV5-1 and J is TRBJ2-1; 10 bases are a match to TRBD2. The CDR3 has 18 amino acids. From germline, CDR1 is SGHRS and CDR2 YFSETQ. V gave up 0 bases and J gave up 0 bases; unmatched junction bases: 6. DNA for the CDR3: TGCGCCAGCAGCTTGGGTGGGACTAGCGCCCGCTCCTACAATGAGCAGTTCTTC. It yields the protein CASSLGGTSARSYNEQFF. The full variable domain, completed using reference TRBV5-1 and TRBJ2-1, is KAGVTQTPRYLIKTRGQQVTLSCSPISGHRSVSWYQQTPGQGLQFLFEYFSETQRNKGNFPGRFSGRQFSNSRSEMNVSTLELGDSALYLCASSLGGTSARSYNEQFFGPGTRLTVL.

V gene TRBV11-2 combines with J gene TRBJ1-1, with a possible D match to TRBD1 (5 bases). There are 13 residues in the CDR3. Germline lookup yields CDR1 SGHAT and CDR2 FQNNGV. V gave up 5 bases and J gave up 1 base, with 8 bases separating them. CDR3 residues: CASSATENTEAFF. CDR3 nucleotide sequence: TGTGCCAGCAGCGCGACAGAGAACACTGAAGCTTTCTTT.

The sample holds a few counts of this clonotype. The chain recombines TRBV3-1 with TRBJ2-2; no clear D gene. V gave up 1 base and J gave up 3 bases, with 6 bases separating them. Germline CDR1 and CDR2: LGHDT and YNNKEL (reference sequence). The CDR3 contains 14 residues. This CDR3 is CASSQGYDTGELFF. CDR3 coding DNA: TGTGCCAGCAGCCAAGGTTATGACACCGGGGAGCTGTTTTTT.

The chain has TRBV12-3 or TRBV12-4 and TRBJ2-7; D gene ambiguous. Trimming left V 5 bases short and J 8 bases short, with 4 bases between. The CDR3 runs 9 residues. The CDR3 sequence is CASSPQQYF. The CDR3, as DNA: TGTGCCAGCAGTCCCCAGCAGTACTTC.

This chain links TRBV11-3 with TRBJ1-1; no reliable D call. This CDR3 region has 13 residues. Germline V gene lookup returns CDR1 SGHNT and CDR2 YENEEA. Trimming left V 5 bases short and J 3 bases short, with 10 bases between. The DNA of the CDR3 is TGTGCCAGCAGCCGTGGGCTTGACACTGAAGCTTTCTTT. This sequence encodes CASSRGLDTEAFF.

The V and J genes are TRBV29-1 and TRBJ2-1, with 7 bases aligning to TRBD2. This CDR3 spans 13 amino acids. The germline CDR1 and CDR2 sequences are SQVTM and ANQGSEA. V trimming: 6 bases; J trimming: 3 bases; junction bases outside the gene matches: 5. In DNA form, the CDR3 reads TGCAGCGTCAGTGGGGGGGACTACAATGAGCAGTTCTTC. Its translation is CSVSGGDYNEQFF.

V usage is TRBV5-4 and J usage is TRBJ2-5; 7 bases are shared with TRBD1. V lost 4 bases to trimming and J lost 5 bases; unmatched junction nucleotides: 11. The CDR3 extends over 15 amino acids. Germline V gene sequence: CDR1 SGHNT, CDR2 YYREEE (reference sequence). The CDR3 region has the DNA TGTGCCAGCAGCACCGCAGGGGGAATGGGTGAGACCCAGTACTTC. This sequence encodes CASSTAGGMGETQYF.

The chain employs TRBV7-2 and TRBJ2-3; D tentatively fits TRBD1 or TRBD2 (6 bases each). Per the germline V gene, CDR1 is SGHTA and CDR2 is FQGNSA. The V end was cut by 4 bases, the J end by 2 bases, with 19 bases between. This CDR3 is 17 amino acids long. The CDR3 bases are TGTGCCAGCAGCTCCCCGGTCCGGGGGCGATTCACAGATACGCAGTATTTT. Its protein is CASSSPVRGRFTDTQYF.